This T cell receptor (beta chain) was retrieved from a study of post-analysis software for immune sequencing data. Study results and limitations: F-measure co-clustering was strong for batch-matched samples. TRBV5-6, TRBV5-1 and TRBV20-1 belonged to a set of about five TRBV segments that were more frequent in patients than controls. Controls showed significantly higher normalized Chao1 diversity than did multiple sclerosis patients.

In its sample, this clonotype was seen a few times. Antigen: not known. TCR beta libraries were prepared from cDNA with unique molecular identifiers. Input populations of 1 to 10 million T cells gave rise to approximately 480,000 cDNA molecules. TCRdb called the PCR reads again in MiXCR, with one record for every CDR3 protein. The sample holds approximately 460,000 distinct CDR3 sequences, roughly 45% seen once. Trimming cost V 5 bases and J 3 bases, with 14 bases left between them. The CDR3 is made up of 14 amino acids. Germline V CDR1 and CDR2: MDHEN, SYDVKM. The chain couples TRBV28 to TRBJ2-7; no clear D. This sequence was found in a girl aged 10 to 17 with multiple sclerosis. Specimen: blood. The CDR3 DNA sequence: TGTGCCAGCAGTCCCAACCCCATGGGCTACGAGCAGTACTTC. This codes for CASSPNPMGYEQYF. The complete variable domain, with remaining parts taken from reference TRBV28 and TRBJ2-7, reads DVKVTQSSRYLVKRTGEKVFLECVQDMDHENMFWYRQDPGLGLRLIYFSYDVKMKEKGDIPEGYSVSREKKERFSLILESASTNQTSMYLCASSPNPMGYEQYFGPGTRLTVT.